This TCR beta chain originates from a study of cytomegalovirus exposure and HLA in healthy donors. Study findings and constraints: Most of the CMV-associated TCR beta chains (in a later analysis) appeared to be HLA-restricted. The authors confirmed in vitro that three CMV-associated chains were specific for CMV antigens. For presence/absence analyses, sequencing depth was assumed to be roughly uniform across donors. HLA-A and HLA-B allele assignments for most subjects were reportedly predicted accurately using TCR beta sequences.

This clone was seen more than once but under ten times. The target antigen is unknown. Per germline, CDR1 KGHSH and CDR2 LQKENI. Trimming shortened V by 6 bases and J by 0 bases, and 14 bases separated the two germline ends. The CDR3 loop spans 16 amino acids. The PCR was carried out with 60 Vbeta primers and 13 Jbeta primers. Clones were sequenced by immunoSEQ multiplex PCR, and TCRdb holds only the in-frame ones, with some missing. This repertoire shows roughly 180,000 clones, approximately 77% found once; its top ten account for around 2.4%. This rearrangement joins TRBV18 to TRBJ1-4; D possibly corresponds to TRBD1 (6 bases). The sequencing sample was made of PBMCs. This clonotype originated in a female donor in good health and CMV-seronegative. The CDR3 spells CASSPRQVATNEKLFF. DNA of the CDR3: TGTGCCAGCTCCCCTAGACAGGTTGCAACTAATGAAAAACTGTTTTTT.